These 28 T cell receptor beta chains were all obtained from the same sample, sequenced in a study of blood T cell repertoires in COVID-19. Produced via immunoSEQ multiplex PCR; TCRdb's table is partial and in-frame only. The data hold tens of thousands of clones, with roughly 84% observed a single time. The specimen was peripheral blood. Source of these receptors: a human donor with active COVID-19. The donor label of this sample is uncertain.

V and J are TRBV6-5 and TRBJ2-1; 7 nucleotides agree with TRBD2. V shed 6 bases and J 4 bases; nucleotides not matched to a gene: 9. The CDR3 consists of 15 residues. Per the germline V gene, CDR1 is MNHEY and CDR2 is SVGAGI. The DNA for the CDR3 is TGTGCCAGCAGCCGCAGCGGGGCGAAGTACAATGAGCAGTTCTTC. Encoded protein: CASSRSGAKYNEQFF.

This clone has only one observation. The rearrangement joins TRBV9 to TRBJ1-6, with unresolved D. V was trimmed by 3 bases and J by 10 bases, leaving 26 bases between them. Germline CDR1 and CDR2: SGDLS and YYNGEE. CDR3 size: 18 residues. CDR3 region: CASSAEDLRSFPGSPLHF. The CDR3 bases are TGTGCCAGCAGCGCGGAGGATTTGCGGTCCTTCCCCGGCTCACCCCTCCACTTT.

The chain has TRBV19 and TRBJ1-2; TRBD1 agrees at 8 bases. The CDR3 has 16 residues. Trimming removed 3 bases from V and 4 bases from J; junction bases left unmatched: 10. The germline V gene encodes CDR1 LNHDA and CDR2 SQIVND (reference sequence). This CDR3 reads CASSIGSQGAAYGYTF. Here the CDR3 DNA reads TGTGCCAGTAGTATTGGGTCCCAGGGGGCCGCCTATGGCTACACCTTC.

The chain joins TRBV5-1 to TRBJ1-1; D uncertain. Germline V gives CDR1 SGHRS, CDR2 YFSETQ. V lost 4 bases and J lost 4, with 14 bases in between. This CDR3 region has 14 residues. The CDR3 loop reads CASSPPLRSTEAFF. The CDR3 DNA follows: TGCGCCAGCAGCCCTCCGTTGCGGAGCACTGAAGCTTTCTTT. Complete variable domain (other parts from reference TRBV5-1 and TRBJ1-1): KAGVTQTPRYLIKTRGQQVTLSCSPISGHRSVSWYQQTPGQGLQFLFEYFSETQRNKGNFPGRFSGRQFSNSRSEMNVSTLELGDSALYLCASSPPLRSTEAFFGQGTRLTVV.

V gene TRBV18 combines with J gene TRBJ2-2; D is perhaps TRBD1 (6 bases). This CDR3 spans 15 amino acids. Germline loops: CDR1 KGHSH, CDR2 LQKENI. V gave up 10 bases and J gave up 4 bases, with 19 bases separating them. The CDR3 loop is CATVGGFSRTGELFF. The CDR3 nucleotides are TGTGCCACCGTTGGGGGCTTCTCCCGCACCGGGGAGCTGTTTTTT.

The V gene is TRBV21-1, the J gene TRBJ1-3; TRBD1 is the table's D call, not checked against the DNA. TRBV21-1 is designated a pseudogene. The CDR3 has 13 amino acids. As DNA, the CDR3 is TGTGCCAGCTCCAGGTCGGCGGGAAACACCATATATTTT. Its protein product is CASSRSAGNTIYF.

V is TRBV18 and J is TRBJ1-6; no definite D call. CDR1 is KGHSH and CDR2 is LQKENI in the germline V gene. CDR3 length equals 15 residues. The V gene lost 2 bases and the J gene lost 0 bases, with 5 bases spanning the gap. The CDR3 nucleotides are TGTGCCAGCTCACCAACGGTCTCCTATAATTCACCCCTCCACTTT. Amino acids: CASSPTVSYNSPLHF.

V is TRBV5-1 and J is TRBJ2-2; 8 bases agree with TRBD2. The CDR3 totals 16 residues. Germline V gene data show CDR1 as SGHRS and CDR2 as YFSETQ. Trimming took 2 bases from V and 0 from J; bases not matched to a gene: 3. The CDR3 region is CASSFGGGTNTGELFF. The DNA of the CDR3 is TGCGCCAGCAGCTTTGGCGGGGGGACGAACACCGGGGAGCTGTTTTTT.

This clone came up a few times. The rearrangement links TRBV12-5 to TRBJ2-2; TRBD1 might be the D (6 bases). The V and J ends lost 6 bases and 14 bases respectively, with 10 bases between them. CDR3 length: 10 amino acids. Germline V CDR1 and CDR2: LGHNT, FRNRAP. The CDR3 nucleotides are TGTGCTAGTGGCACAGGGTATCTGTTTTTT. Translated: CASGTGYLFF.

This clone has a single count. The chain is built from TRBV3-1 (or the pseudogene TRBV3-2) and TRBJ2-2; D possibly corresponds to TRBD1 (5 bases). V was cut by 1 base and J by 6 bases, with 15 bases left in between. Germline CDR1 LGHDT, CDR2 YNNKEL (reference sequence). This CDR3 spans 16 amino acids. CDR3 residues: CASSQGPPGYAGELFF. The CDR3 nucleotides are TGTGCCAGCAGCCAAGGACCCCCAGGGTACGCCGGGGAGCTGTTTTTT.

The chain employs TRBV6-2 or TRBV6-3 and TRBJ1-2; 9 nucleotides align to TRBD1. CDR1 MNHEY and CDR2 SVGEGT come from the germline V gene. With 5 bases clipped from V and 8 bases from J, the junction kept 9 bases outside the gene matches. The CDR3 runs to 14 residues. Here the CDR3 reads CASSRPTGGDGYTF. The CDR3 nucleotides read TGTGCCAGCAGTCGACCGACAGGGGGAGACGGCTACACCTTC.

This sequence joins TRBV4-3 and TRBJ1-1; 7 nucleotides match TRBD1. CDR1 and CDR2 from the germline V gene are LGHNA and YSLEER. The CDR3 length is 14 residues. The ends lost 4 bases at V and 7 bases at J; junction bases unmatched: 9. In DNA, the CDR3 is TGCGCCAGCAGCCGGCAAGAGGGGGCAGATGAAGCTTTCTTT. It translates to CASSRQEGADEAFF.

This clone was observed a few times. This chain uses TRBV19 with TRBJ2-1; D is perhaps TRBD2 (5 bases). V dropped 9 bases and J dropped 5 bases, with 14 bases sitting between them. The CDR3 runs 13 residues. Germline lookup yields CDR1 LNHDA and CDR2 SQIVND (reference sequence). The CDR3 protein is CASGGPGNNEQFF. DNA of the CDR3: TGTGCCAGCGGCGGGCCAGGCAACAATGAGCAGTTCTTC.

In its sample, this clone was seen a few times. The chain employs TRBV6-2 or TRBV6-3 and TRBJ1-1; unclear D gene. Trimming took 2 bases from V and 6 from J, leaving 10 bases between them. Looked up from germline, CDR1 is MNHEY and CDR2 is SVGEGT. The CDR3 is 13 amino acids. The CDR3 nucleotides read TGTGCCAGCAGTTACGGGAGGATACCTGAAGCTTTCTTT. It yields the protein CASSYGRIPEAFF.

This chain joins TRBV10-3 and TRBJ1-1; tentative D call: TRBD1 (6 bases). Trimming took off 11 bases at V and 3 bases at J, with 16 bases between the two ends. CDR3 size: 13 residues. Germline lookup yields CDR1 ENHRY and CDR2 SYGVKD. The CDR3 DNA reads TGTGCCGCCTTGGGGGACACTTACACTGAAGCTTTCTTT. Residues: CAALGDTYTEAFF.

This chain uses TRBV7-6 with TRBJ1-1; D is ambiguous. Germline V gene lookup returns CDR1 SGHVS and CDR2 FNYEAQ. The CDR3 sequence is 13 residues long. Trimming stripped 3 bases from V and 4 bases from J, with 9 bases between. CDR3 protein: CASSLAGITEAFF. The CDR3 DNA reads as TGTGCCAGCAGCTTGGCGGGGATCACTGAAGCTTTCTTT.

The table lists this clone with a count of one. The chain uses TRBV2 and TRBJ1-5; maybe TRBD1 (5 bases). This CDR3 comprises 12 residues. Germline assignment: CDR1 SNHLY and CDR2 FYNNEI. Trimming took off 1 base at V and 8 bases at J, with 6 bases between the two ends. For the CDR3, the DNA is TGTGCCAGCAGTGAAGGCAGGGAGCCCCAGCATTTT. Its protein is CASSEGREPQHF. The full variable domain, in which reference TRBV2 and TRBJ1-5 provide the parts outside the CDR3, is EPEVTQTPSHQVTQMGQEVILRCVPISNHLYFYWYRQILGQKVEFLVSFYNNEISEKSEIFDDQFSVERPDGSNFTLKIRSTKLEDSAMYFCASSEGREPQHFGDGTRLSIL.

The gene calls are TRBV7-8 and TRBJ1-3; 7 positions agree with TRBD1. CDR3 length equals 16 residues. Per the germline V gene, CDR1 is SGHVS and CDR2 is FQNEAQ. The V segment lost 5 bases and the J segment 0 bases; nucleotides outside the gene matches: 7. CDR3 DNA: TGTGCCAGCAGCCCGATGACAGGGCACTCTGGAAACACCATATATTTT. Translation gives CASSPMTGHSGNTIYF.

This chain joins TRBV7-9 and TRBJ2-2; TRBD1 matches at 9 bases. With 5 bases clipped from V and 2 bases from J, the junction kept 9 bases outside the gene matches. This CDR3 spans 17 amino acids. Germline V lookup: CDR1 SEHNR, CDR2 FQNEAQ (reference sequence). The CDR3 loop reads CASSRDRVNTNTGELFF. For the CDR3, the DNA is TGTGCCAGCAGCCGGGACAGGGTTAATACTAACACCGGGGAGCTGTTTTTT.

The chain is built from TRBV6-1 and TRBJ2-1; D unresolved. The CDR3 contains 17 residues. Trimming left V 2 bases short and J 4 bases short, with 18 bases between. Germline-derived CDR1 and CDR2 are MNHNS and SASEGT. The CDR3 DNA is TGTGCCAGCAGTGAATTTTCTCCTAGAAGTCGGTACAATGAGCAGTTCTTC. This codes for CASSEFSPRSRYNEQFF.

The chain carries TRBV11-2 and TRBJ1-2, with 7 bases matching TRBD1. J lost 4 bases, V lost 5 bases, and 4 bases had no gene match. CDR3 length equals 13 residues. Per the germline V gene, CDR1 is SGHAT and CDR2 is FQNNGV. The CDR3 here is CASSLGTVYGYTF. The CDR3 nucleotides read TGTGCCAGCAGCCTTGGGACAGTCTATGGCTACACCTTC.

V is TRBV6-5 and J is TRBJ1-6; 7 bases match TRBD1. The V segment lost 6 bases and the J segment 7 bases; nucleotides outside the gene matches: 6. Germline V gives CDR1 MNHEY, CDR2 SVGAGI. This CDR3 contains 14 residues. Here the CDR3 reads CASRPGTANSPLHF. The CDR3, as DNA: TGTGCCAGCAGACCCGGGACAGCAAATTCACCCCTCCACTTT.

This clone appeared once. The J gene is TRBJ1-2, the V gene TRBV20-1; the D is unclear. The CDR3 is made up of 11 amino acids. The germline V gene encodes CDR1 DFQATT and CDR2 SNEGSKA (reference sequence). V lost 5 bases and J lost 5, with 9 bases in between. DNA for the CDR3: TGCAGTGCTGGAGCGGGTTATGGCTACACCTTC. It specifies CSAGAGYGYTF.

This clone came up once. V gene TRBV18 combines with J gene TRBJ1-2; tentatively, D is TRBD1 (5 bases). The CDR3 extends over 14 amino acids. The germline CDR1 and CDR2 sequences are KGHSH and LQKENI. Between the trimmed V and J ends, which lost 5 bases and 8 bases, there was a span of 18 bases. CDR3 amino acids: CASSTTQGRGGYTF. The CDR3 nucleotides read TGTGCCAGCTCAACAACTCAGGGTCGCGGAGGCTACACCTTC.

V is TRBV4-3 and J is TRBJ2-5; 12 bases map to TRBD2. The length of the CDR3 is 14 residues. Germline lookup yields CDR1 LGHNA and CDR2 YSLEER. Trimming cost V 4 bases and J 3 bases; bases outside gene matches: 0. CDR3 sequence reads: CASSPSGGEETQYF. The CDR3 DNA sequence: TGCGCCAGCAGCCCTAGCGGGGGGGAAGAGACCCAGTACTTC.

This clone is a singleton in its sample. The rearrangement links TRBV7-9 to TRBJ2-4; D possibly corresponds to TRBD1 (6 bases). Per germline, CDR1 SEHNR and CDR2 FQNEAQ (reference sequence). This CDR3 comprises 18 residues. Trimming took 4 bases from V and 1 from J, leaving 20 bases between them. CDR3 residues: CASSSIPDRRGAKNIQYF. CDR3 DNA sequence: TGTGCCAGCAGCTCAATACCGGACAGACGAGGGGCCAAAAACATTCAGTACTTC.

This chain uses TRBV27 with TRBJ2-1, with D maybe TRBD2 (6 bases). The CDR3 has 15 residues. CDR1 and CDR2 (germline): MNHEY, SMNVEV (reference sequence). Trimming removed 3 bases from V and 4 bases from J, with 13 bases in between. The CDR3 loop reads CASSLVRGGYNEQFF. Written as DNA, the CDR3 is TGTGCCAGCAGTTTGGTGCGGGGAGGTTACAATGAGCAGTTCTTC.

The rearrangement joins TRBV19 to TRBJ1-2; D perhaps matches TRBD1 (6 bases). The CDR3 runs to 16 residues. V lost 6 bases, J lost 0 bases, and 17 bases lay in between. CDR1 LNHDA and CDR2 SQIVND come from the germline V gene (reference sequence). CDR3 amino acids: CASRRGLDVSNYGYTF. CDR3 sequence (DNA): TGTGCCAGTAGGCGGGGGCTGGACGTATCTAACTATGGCTACACCTTC.